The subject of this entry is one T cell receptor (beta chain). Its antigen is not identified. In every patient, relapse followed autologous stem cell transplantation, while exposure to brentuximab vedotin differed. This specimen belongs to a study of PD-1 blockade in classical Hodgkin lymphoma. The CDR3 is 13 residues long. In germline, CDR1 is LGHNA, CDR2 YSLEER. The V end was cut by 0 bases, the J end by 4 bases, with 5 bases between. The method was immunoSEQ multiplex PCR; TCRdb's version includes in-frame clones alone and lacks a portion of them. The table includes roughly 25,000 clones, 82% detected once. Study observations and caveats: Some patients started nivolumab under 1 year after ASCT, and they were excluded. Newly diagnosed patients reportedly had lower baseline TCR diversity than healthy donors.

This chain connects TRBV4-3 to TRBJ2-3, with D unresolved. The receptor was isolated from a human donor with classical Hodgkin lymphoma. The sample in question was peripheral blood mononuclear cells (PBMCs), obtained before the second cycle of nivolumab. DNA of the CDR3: TGCGCCAGCAGCCAAGATCTCCCAGATACGCAGTATTTT. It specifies CASSQDLPDTQYF.